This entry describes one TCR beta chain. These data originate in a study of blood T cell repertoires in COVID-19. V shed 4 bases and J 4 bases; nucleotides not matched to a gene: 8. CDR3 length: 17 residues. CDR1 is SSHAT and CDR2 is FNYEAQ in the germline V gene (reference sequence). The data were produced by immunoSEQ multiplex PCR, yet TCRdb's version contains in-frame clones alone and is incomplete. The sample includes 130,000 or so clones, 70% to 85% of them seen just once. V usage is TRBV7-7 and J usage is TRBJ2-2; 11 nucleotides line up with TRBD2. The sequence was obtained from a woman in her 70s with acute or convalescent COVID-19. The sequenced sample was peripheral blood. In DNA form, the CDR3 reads TGTGCCAGCAGCTCGCTAGCGGGGGGCTTGGTCACCGGGGAGCTGTTTTTT. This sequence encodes CASSSLAGGLVTGELFF.